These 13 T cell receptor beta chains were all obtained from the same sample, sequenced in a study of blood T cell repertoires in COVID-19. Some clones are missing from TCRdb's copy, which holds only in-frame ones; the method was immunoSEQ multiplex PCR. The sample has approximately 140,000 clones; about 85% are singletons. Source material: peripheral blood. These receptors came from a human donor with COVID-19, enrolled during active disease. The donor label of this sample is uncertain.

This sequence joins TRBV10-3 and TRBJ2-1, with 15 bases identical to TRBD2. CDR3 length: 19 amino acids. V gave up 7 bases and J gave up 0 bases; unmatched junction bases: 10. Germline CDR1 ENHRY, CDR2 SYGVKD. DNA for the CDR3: TGTGCCATCACTCCGGGACTAGCGGGAGGCACCGACTCCTACAATGAGCAGTTCTTC. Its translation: CAITPGLAGGTDSYNEQFF.

CDR3 sequence: CASSQSPPPGDTQYF. The CDR3 DNA is TGTGCCAGCAGCCAATCCCCCCCTCCCGGGGATACGCAGTATTTT. The chain combines TRBV3-1 (or the pseudogene TRBV3-2) with TRBJ2-3; D remains ambiguous. Germline CDR1 and CDR2: LGHDT and YNNKEL (reference sequence). The CDR3 totals 15 residues. V lost 2 bases, J lost 6 bases, and 15 bases lay in between.

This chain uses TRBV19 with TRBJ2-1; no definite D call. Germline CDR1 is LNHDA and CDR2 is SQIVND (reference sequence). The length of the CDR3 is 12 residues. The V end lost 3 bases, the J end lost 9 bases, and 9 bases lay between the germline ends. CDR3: CASSIENGEQFF. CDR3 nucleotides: TGTGCCAGTAGTATTGAAAACGGTGAGCAGTTCTTC.

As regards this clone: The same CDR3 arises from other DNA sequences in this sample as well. The CDR3 nucleotides are TGTGCCAGCAGCCCAGGACTAGCGGGAGGTGGTCAAGAGACCCAGTACTTC. Protein product: CASSPGLAGGGQETQYF. The chain is built from TRBV5-4 and TRBJ2-5, with 14 bases fitting TRBD2. The CDR3 sequence is 17 residues long. J was trimmed by 2 bases and V by 4 bases; bases with no gene match: 7. Germline CDR1 and CDR2: SGHNT and YYREEE (reference sequence). Variable domain in full (rest from reference TRBV5-4 and TRBJ2-5): ETGVTQSPTHLIKTRGQQVTLRCSSQSGHNTVSWYQQALGQGPQFIFQYYREEENGRGNFPPRFSGLQFPNYSSELNVNALELDDSALYLCASSPGLAGGGQETQYFGPGTRLLVL.

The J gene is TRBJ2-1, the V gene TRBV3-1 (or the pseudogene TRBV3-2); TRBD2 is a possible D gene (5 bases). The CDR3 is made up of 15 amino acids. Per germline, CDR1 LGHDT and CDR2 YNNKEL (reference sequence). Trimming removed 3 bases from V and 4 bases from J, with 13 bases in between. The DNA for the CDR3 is TGTGCCAGCAGCCAGAGCGGAGATTTTTACAATGAGCAGTTCTTC. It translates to CASSQSGDFYNEQFF.

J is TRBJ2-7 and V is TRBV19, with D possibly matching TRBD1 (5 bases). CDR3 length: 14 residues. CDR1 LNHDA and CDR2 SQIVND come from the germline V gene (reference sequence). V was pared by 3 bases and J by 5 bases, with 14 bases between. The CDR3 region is CASSINVRAHEQYF. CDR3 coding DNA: TGTGCCAGTAGTATTAATGTCAGGGCCCACGAGCAGTACTTC.

This CDR3 is CATHRGPNNEQFF. The CDR3 DNA sequence: TGTGCCACACACAGGGGCCCTAACAATGAGCAGTTCTTC. The rearrangement joins TRBV6-5 to TRBJ2-1; 7 bases fit TRBD1. V was clipped by 10 bases and J by 5 bases; unmatched bases: 8. The CDR3 is 13 residues long. Looked up from germline, CDR1 is MNHEY and CDR2 is SVGAGI.

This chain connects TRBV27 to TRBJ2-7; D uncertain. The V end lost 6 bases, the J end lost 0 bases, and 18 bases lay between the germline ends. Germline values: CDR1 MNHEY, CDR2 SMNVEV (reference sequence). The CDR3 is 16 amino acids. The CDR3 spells CASRPSGGLPSYEQYF. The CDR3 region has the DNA TGTGCCAGCAGACCGTCTGGTGGGCTACCCTCCTACGAGCAGTACTTC.

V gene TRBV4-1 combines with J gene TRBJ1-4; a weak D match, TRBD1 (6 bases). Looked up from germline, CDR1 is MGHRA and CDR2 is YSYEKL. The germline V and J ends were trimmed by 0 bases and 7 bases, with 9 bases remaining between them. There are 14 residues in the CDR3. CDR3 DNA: TGCGCCAGCAGCCAAGAGGACAGTGGTGAAAAACTGTTTTTT. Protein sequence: CASSQEDSGEKLFF.

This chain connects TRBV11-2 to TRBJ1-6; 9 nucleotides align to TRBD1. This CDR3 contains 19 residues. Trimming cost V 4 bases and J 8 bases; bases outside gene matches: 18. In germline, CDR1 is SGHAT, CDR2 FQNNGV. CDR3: CASSSENFLLTGGYSPLHF. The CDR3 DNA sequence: TGTGCCAGCAGCTCCGAAAACTTCCTCCTGACAGGGGGGTATTCACCCCTCCACTTT.

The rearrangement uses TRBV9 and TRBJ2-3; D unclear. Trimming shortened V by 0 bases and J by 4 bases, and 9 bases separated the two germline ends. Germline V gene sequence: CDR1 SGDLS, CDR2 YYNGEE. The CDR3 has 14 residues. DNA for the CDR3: TGTGCCAGCAGCGTAGCTTCCGGGTCAGATACGCAGTATTTT. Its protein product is CASSVASGSDTQYF.

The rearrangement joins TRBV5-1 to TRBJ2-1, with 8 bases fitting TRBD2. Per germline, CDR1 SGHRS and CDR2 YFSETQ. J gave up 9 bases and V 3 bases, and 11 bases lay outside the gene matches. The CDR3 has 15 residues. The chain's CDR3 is CASSSVDGRAGEQFF. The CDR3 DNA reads TGCGCCAGCAGCTCCGTAGACGGGAGGGCGGGTGAGCAGTTCTTC.

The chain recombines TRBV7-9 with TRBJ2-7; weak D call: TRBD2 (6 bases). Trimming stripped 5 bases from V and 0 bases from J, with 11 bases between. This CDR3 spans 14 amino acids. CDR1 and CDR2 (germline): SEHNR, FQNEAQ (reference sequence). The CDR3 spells CASSPGLRSYEQYF. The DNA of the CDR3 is TGTGCCAGCAGCCCGGGACTCCGCTCCTACGAGCAGTACTTC.